The 10 T cell receptor beta chains below all came from one sample that was sequenced in a study of cytomegalovirus exposure and HLA in healthy donors. In the PCR, 60 Vbeta and 13 Jbeta primers were used. Method: immunoSEQ multiplex PCR; TCRdb's copy keeps in-frame clones and lacks some. The table includes around 100,000 clones, approximately 85% detected once. The specimen sequenced was PBMCs. The receptors here all came from a man aged 35 to 55 in good health and CMV-seropositive.

J is TRBJ2-7 and V is TRBV5-5; the D gene is possibly TRBD2 (5 bases). Germline CDR1 and CDR2: SGHKS and YYEKEE (reference sequence). The CDR3 has 15 amino acids. Between the trimmed V and J ends, which lost 0 bases and 0 bases, there was a span of 10 bases. CDR3 in DNA: TGTGCCAGCAGCTTGGCCCCTAGCCTCTCCTACGAGCAGTACTTC. Translating gives CASSLAPSLSYEQYF.

The V call is TRBV5-8, the J call TRBJ2-7, with D possibly matching TRBD1 (6 bases). The CDR3 sequence is 13 residues long. Germline CDR1 SGHTS, CDR2 YDEGEE. V gave up 2 bases and J gave up 4 bases, with 10 bases separating them. The CDR3 sequence: CASSFYRVYEQYF. The CDR3 bases are TGTGCCAGCAGCTTCTACAGGGTTTACGAGCAGTACTTC. Combining the CDR3 with reference TRBV5-8 and TRBJ2-7 gives the whole variable domain EAGVTQSPTHLIKTRGQQATLRCSPISGHTSVYWYQQALGLGLQFLLWYDEGEERNRGNFPPRFSGRQFPNYSSELNVNALELEDSALYLCASSFYRVYEQYFGPGTRLTVT.

The chain is built from TRBV7-9 and TRBJ2-1, with TRBD1 identical over 11 bases. The CDR3 contains 16 residues. Trimming removed 2 bases from V and 7 bases from J; junction bases left unmatched: 7. Per the germline V gene, CDR1 is SEHNR and CDR2 is FQNEAQ (reference sequence). This chain's CDR3 is CASSLMGTGGINEQFF. The CDR3 bases are TGTGCCAGCAGCTTAATGGGGACAGGGGGGATAAATGAGCAGTTCTTC.

The rearrangement joins TRBV5-1 to TRBJ2-4, with 8 nucleotides matching TRBD1. The CDR3 has 16 amino acids. The V gene's germline CDR1 is SGHRS and CDR2 YFSETQ. Trimming took 4 bases from V and 5 from J; bases not matched to a gene: 11. CDR3 in DNA: TGCGCCAGCAGCGGTGGGACAGGTGGCATACAAAACATTCAGTACTTC. Amino acid sequence: CASSGGTGGIQNIQYF.

As for this clone: This CDR3 is also generated by other DNA sequences in the sample. This chain links TRBV5-1 with TRBJ1-3; the D gene is possibly TRBD1 (6 bases). The CDR3 spans 15 residues. The germline gives CDR1 SGHRS, CDR2 YFSETQ. V was cut by 0 bases and J by 1 base, with 8 bases left in between. The CDR3 protein is CASSLGTASGNTIYF. CDR3 DNA: TGCGCCAGCAGCTTGGGGACAGCTTCTGGAAACACCATATATTTT.

This clone was observed a few times. This chain connects TRBV5-4 to TRBJ2-7; 12 bases are a match to TRBD1. The germline gives CDR1 SGHNT, CDR2 YYREEE (reference sequence). The J segment lost 4 bases and the V segment lost 3 bases, leaving 2 bases of the junction unmatched. The CDR3 has 14 residues. The chain's CDR3 is CASSWGQGAYEQYF. Here the CDR3 DNA reads TGTGCCAGCAGCTGGGGACAGGGGGCTTACGAGCAGTACTTC.

The rearrangement links TRBV7-9 to TRBJ1-1, with 9 bases matching TRBD1. Trimming took 5 bases from V and 4 from J; bases not matched to a gene: 8. The CDR3 consists of 15 residues. CDR1 SEHNR and CDR2 FQNEAQ come from the germline V gene (reference sequence). CDR3 sequence (DNA): TGTGCCAGCAGCCCCACAGGGGGCCAAGGCACTGAAGCTTTCTTT. It yields the protein CASSPTGGQGTEAFF. Full variable domain (outside the CDR3, taken from reference TRBV7-9 and TRBJ1-1): DTGVSQNPRHKITKRGQNVTFRCDPISEHNRLYWYRQTLGQGPEFLTYFQNEAQLEKSRLLSDRFSAERPKGSFSTLEIQRTEQGDSAMYLCASSPTGGQGTEAFFGQGTRLTVV.

The chain uses TRBV29-1 and TRBJ2-2; D is uncertain. Germline CDR1 is SQVTM and CDR2 is ANQGSEA. The CDR3 length is 12 residues. Trimming pared 4 bases from V and 3 bases from J, leaving 6 bases between. The CDR3 sequence: CSVGLYTGELFF. The CDR3 DNA follows: TGCAGCGTTGGACTGTACACCGGGGAGCTGTTTTTT.

The rearrangement joins TRBV10-3 to TRBJ2-1; 15 bases match TRBD2. Germline V gene lookup returns CDR1 ENHRY and CDR2 SYGVKD. The CDR3 has 19 amino acids. V lost 2 bases, J lost 7 bases, and 12 bases stayed unmatched. In DNA, the CDR3 is TGTGCCATCAGTGAGCCCGGACTAGCGGGAGGGACAAAGCGTAATGAGCAGTTCTTC. Protein sequence: CAISEPGLAGGTKRNEQFF.

The DNA for the CDR3 is TGTGCCAGCAGTGCCAGGGGAAGCATAATTAACTATGGCTACACCTTC. It encodes CASSARGSIINYGYTF. The rearrangement uses TRBV6-1 and TRBJ1-2, with D perhaps TRBD1 (6 bases). V gave up 4 bases and J gave up 1 base, with 16 bases separating them. The CDR3 is 16 residues long. CDR1 is MNHNS, CDR2 SASEGT, per germline.